Listed below are T cell receptor beta chains from one sample, sequenced in a study of blood T cell repertoires in COVID-19. Method: immunoSEQ multiplex PCR; TCRdb's copy keeps in-frame clones and lacks some. The sample lists fewer than 400,000 clones; around 86% were seen once. Specimen: peripheral blood. These TCRs come from a human donor in a cohort sampled during active COVID-19. CDR3s include the opening cysteine and the closing phenylalanine or tryptophan. The D gene is left open where the match is weak. Clone size, where shown, is once, few, many, or a class for clones that have expanded.

d_gene | j_gene | v_gene | abundance | CDR3nt | CDR3aa
NA | TRBJ2-7 | TRBV6-5 | once | TGTGCCAGCCAGATCTCCTACGAGCAGTACTTC | CASQISYEQYF
TRBD2 | TRBJ2-3 | TRBV7-2 | NA | TGTGCCAGCAGCTTAGGACTAGCGGAAACTAGCACAGATACGCAGTATTTT | CASSLGLAETSTDTQYF
NA | TRBJ2-1 | TRBV19 | NA | TGTGCCAGTAGTATGGGACTAGGGGGCGGAGAGCAGTTCTTC | CASSMGLGGGEQFF
NA | TRBJ2-2 | TRBV5-1 | NA | TGCGCCAGCCACGGACCAGGGATCAGCCCGAACACCGGGGAGCTGTTTTTT | CASHGPGISPNTGELFF
NA | TRBJ1-1 | TRBV6-5 | few | TGTGCCAGCAGGGCAGGGGTCGCTGAAGCTTTCTTT | CASRAGVAEAFF
NA | TRBJ2-5 | TRBV15 | NA | TGTGCCACCAGCAGAGATCATAGCGGTGGGGAAGAGACCCAGTACTTC | CATSRDHSGGEETQYF
NA | TRBJ1-5 | TRBV2 | NA | TGTGCCAGCAGTGGACAGCCTACGAATCAGCCCCAGCATTTT | CASSGQPTNQPQHF
TRBD1 | TRBJ1-2 | TRBV15 | NA | TGTGCCACCAGCAGACCGGGACAGGGGGCTCAGGGCTACACCTTC | CATSRPGQGAQGYTF
TRBD2 | TRBJ2-7 | TRBV30 | NA | TGTGCCTGGGGGTCTACCGGGAGGGCCCGGGTCGAGCAGTACTTC | CAWGSTGRARVEQYF
NA | TRBJ2-7 | TRBV3-1/TRBV3-2 | NA | TGTGCCAGCAGCCGGAGGCCGGGGGGCGGAACCTACGAGCAGTACTTC | CASSRRPGGGTYEQYF
NA | TRBJ2-1 | TRBV11-3 | NA | TGTGCCAGCAGCGGCGGGACGGACTCCTACAATGAGCAGTTCTTC | CASSGGTDSYNEQFF
NA | TRBJ2-3 | TRBV10-3 | NA | TGTGCCAGCACTCCTGGACAGTACACAGATACGCAGTATTTT | CASTPGQYTDTQYF
TRBD1 | TRBJ2-7 | TRBV5-1 | few | TGCGCCAGCAGCTTGAGCGGGGACAGGGAAATGTCGAAGCAGTACTTC | CASSLSGDREMSKQYF
NA | TRBJ2-3 | TRBV6-5 | NA | TGTGCCAGCAGGACGACTATCCCCACAGATACGCAGTATTTT | CASRTTIPTDTQYF
TRBD2 | TRBJ2-1 | TRBV6-5 | once | TGTGCCAGCAGTTTCGGGGGGAGAGATGAGCAGTTCTTC | CASSFGGRDEQFF
TRBD2 | TRBJ2-1 | TRBV5-1 | NA | TGCGCCAGCAGCTCCTTACTAGCGGGGGCGATCAATGAGCAGTTCTTC | CASSSLLAGAINEQFF
NA | TRBJ2-2 | TRBV3-1/TRBV3-2 | NA | TGTGCCAGCAGCCAAGACAGGCTCACCGGGGAGCTGTTTTTT | CASSQDRLTGELFF
TRBD2 | TRBJ2-7 | TRBV28 | NA | TGTGCCAGCAGTTTGGGGAGGGACTCGCCCTTCTACGAGCAGTACTTC | CASSLGRDSPFYEQYF
NA | TRBJ2-7 | TRBV4-1 | NA | TGCGCCAGCAGCCTCCTGGTAGGGGCCTACGAGCAGTACTTC | CASSLLVGAYEQYF
TRBD2 | TRBJ2-1 | TRBV11-3 | NA | TGTGCCAGCAGCTTAGGGACTAGCGGGGGGAATGAGCAGTTCTTC | CASSLGTSGGNEQFF
NA | TRBJ2-7 | TRBV5-1 | few | TGCGCCAGCAGCTTGCAGGGCCCCTCCTACGAGCAGTACTTC | CASSLQGPSYEQYF
TRBD1 | TRBJ2-1 | TRBV5-1 | NA | TGCGCCAGCAGCTCTATCCCCGGGACAGGGGTGGTCAATGAGCAGTTCTTC | CASSSIPGTGVVNEQFF
NA | TRBJ2-5 | TRBV4-1 | NA | TGCGCCAGCAGCCGAATACCCCCCCAGACGGGTCAAGAGACCCAGTACTTC | CASSRIPPQTGQETQYF
NA | TRBJ2-5 | TRBV5-6 | NA | TGTGCCAGCAGCTTTCAGGGGGAGACCCAGTACTTC | CASSFQGETQYF
TRBD2 | TRBJ2-1 | TRBV2 | NA | TGTGCCAGCAGCCCGACTAGCGGGAGACCCCATGAGCAGTTCTTC | CASSPTSGRPHEQFF
NA | TRBJ2-1 | TRBV6-1 | NA | TGTGCCAGCAGTGAAACCCACTTAAGCTCCTACAATGAGCAGTTCTTC | CASSETHLSSYNEQFF
TRBD1 | TRBJ2-2 | TRBV19 | NA | TGTGCCAGTTACAGGGGGCAAGGCACCGGGGAGCTGTTTTTT | CASYRGQGTGELFF
NA | TRBJ2-1 | TRBV30 | NA | TGTGCCTGGAGCCACAGGTACAATGAGCAGTTCTTC | CAWSHRYNEQFF
TRBD1 | TRBJ2-6 | TRBV10-1 | NA | TGCGCCAGCGGGGGACAGGGCTTCTCTGGGGCCAACGTCCTGACTTTC | CASGGQGFSGANVLTF
TRBD1 | TRBJ1-4 | TRBV13 | NA | TGTGCCAGCAGCTTAGCGGACAGGGAACTGTTTTTT | CASSLADRELFF
NA | TRBJ2-2 | TRBV5-4 | NA | TGTGCCAGCAGCTTTCGTAGGGGGAACACCGGGGAGCTGTTTTTT | CASSFRRGNTGELFF
NA | TRBJ1-2 | TRBV27 | NA | TGTGCCAGCAGTCCATTGTTTACGGTTGGCTACACCTTC | CASSPLFTVGYTF
NA | TRBJ2-3 | TRBV3-1/TRBV3-2 | NA | TGTGCCAGCAGCCAGATAAGCGGAGATACGCAGTATTTT | CASSQISGDTQYF